This is a list of T cell receptor beta chains from one sample in a study of blood T cell repertoires in COVID-19. Assay: immunoSEQ multiplex PCR; the TCRdb copy retains only in-frame clones and omits some. The data contain some 360,000 clones, roughly 90% of them singletons. Source material: PBMCs or T cells enriched from blood (not recorded which). The source is a woman aged 25-40 years who had been exposed to COVID-19. Each CDR3 is given with its conserved first and last residue.

>TRBV11-3
CASSLGLAGGGTDTQYF
>TRBV13
CASSTRGLAEPSTDTQYF
>TRBV27
CASSWTGVNQPQHF
>TRBV9
CASSPTSAKGHEQYF
>TRBV28
CASSAHGQLGYTF
>TRBV5-4
CASSLGPNTEAFF
>TRBV5-6
CASSLAMRGYTF
>TRBV28
CASIGLPTYEQYF
>TRBV5-1
CASSPPGLPYGYTF
>TRBV29-1
CSVGVVVANEQFF
>TRBV28
CASTRGQWETQYF
>TRBV6-5
CASVGTDSGNTIYF
>TRBV15
CATTPNPGRSYEQYF
>TRBV30
CAWSSPNGYTF
>TRBV6-1
CASSAQPPGQGSEKLFF
>TRBV6-5
CASSSPSGSSYEQYF
>TRBV27
CASSPPRTGGIDTQYF
>TRBV6-5
CASSYLAGGPGEQFF
>TRBV11-2
CASSRRRAGDTQYF
>TRBV19
CASRTGGDSYNEQFF
>TRBV27
CASSSYADRLAGGSYEQYF
>TRBV19
CASTATSGSGNEQFF
>TRBV29-1
CSVVGAINQPQHF
>TRBV29-1
CSVDITSGSADTQYF